This is a list of T cell receptor beta chains from one sample in a study of Ad26.COV2.S vaccination and SARS-CoV-2 variants. Generated by immunoSEQ multiplex PCR, the TCRdb table keeps only in-frame clones and is missing some. The repertoire consists of hundreds of thousands of clones, with around 90% occurring once and the leading ten covering around 1.4%. The sequencing here drew on peripheral blood, taken in a trial of Ad26.COV2.S vaccine versus placebo. The receptor set was obtained from a person aged 18 to 65 who received the Ad26.COV2.S COVID-19 vaccine or a placebo. The CDR3 runs from the conserved cysteine through the conserved F or W. A D gene is named only where the DNA matches it firmly. Rows may omit the clone size; those that give it use once, few, many or a size class.

D gene,V gene,clone size,J gene,CDR3 DNA,CDR3 protein
NA,TRBV6-5,NA,TRBJ2-7,TGTGCCAGCCGTTCGGACAGCTCCTACGAGCAGTACTTC,CASRSDSSYEQYF
NA,TRBV12-5,NA,TRBJ2-5,TGTGCTAGTGGTTTCCTGCAGTCGGACCAAGAGACCCAGTACTTC,CASGFLQSDQETQYF
NA,TRBV7-3,NA,TRBJ1-2,TGTGCCAGCAGCTTACAGGGTTTTGCTGGCTACACCTTC,CASSLQGFAGYTF
NA,TRBV10-3,NA,TRBJ1-5,TGTGCCATCAGTGAGACCGCGCAGGTTGGTCAGCCCCAGCATTTT,CAISETAQVGQPQHF
NA,TRBV7-9,NA,TRBJ1-1,TGTGCCAGCAGCTTAGTGGGACACCAGAACACTGGGGCTTTCTTT,CASSLVGHQNTGAFF
NA,TRBV27,NA,TRBJ2-2,TGTGCCAGCAGTTTAAGGTCGGGGCGGACCGGGGAGCTGTTTTTT,CASSLRSGRTGELFF
NA,TRBV6-4,NA,TRBJ1-2,TGTGCCAGCAGTAACCAACCAGGGGCTAACGGCTACACCTTC,CASSNQPGANGYTF
NA,TRBV5-1,NA,TRBJ2-5,TGCGCCAGCAGCTTCGGGGGGCCATGGGAGACCCAGTACTTC,CASSFGGPWETQYF
TRBD2,TRBV5-1,NA,TRBJ2-7,TGCGCCAGCAGCTTAGGCGGGAGGCTTACCTACGAGCAGTACTTC,CASSLGGRLTYEQYF
NA,TRBV29-1,NA,TRBJ1-4,TGCAGCGTTGGGGTCAGCCGGAATGAAAAACTGTTTTTT,CSVGVSRNEKLFF
NA,TRBV11-2,NA,TRBJ2-5,TGTGCCAGCAGCTTAGATCGGAATTGGGAGACCCAGTACTTC,CASSLDRNWETQYF
TRBD1,TRBV6-5,NA,TRBJ2-5,TGTGCCAGCAGTCGACAGGGGGCCCAAGAGACCCAGTACTTC,CASSRQGAQETQYF
NA,TRBV5-1,NA,TRBJ2-1,TGCGCCAGCAGCTCGAGCATGGCCCAGTTCTTC,CASSSSMAQFF
NA,TRBV7-2,NA,TRBJ1-3,TGTGCCAGCAGGTTCGTCGGGGGGGACACCATGAATTTT,CASRFVGGDTMNF
NA,TRBV11-2,NA,TRBJ2-7,TGTGCCAGCAGCGGGCCCAGGGAGCCCCGCTCCTACGAGCAGTACTTC,CASSGPREPRSYEQYF
NA,TRBV29-1,NA,TRBJ2-1,TGCAGCGTTGAAAGGGACCTTTACAATGAGCAGTTCTTC,CSVERDLYNEQFF
NA,TRBV12-3/TRBV12-4,NA,TRBJ2-2,TGTGCCAGCACCCCTGGGGGGAGCGGGGAGCTGTTTTTT,CASTPGGSGELFF
NA,TRBV7-2,NA,TRBJ2-1,TGTGCCAGCAGCCCCATGTCGAACTCCTACAATGAGCAGTTCTTC,CASSPMSNSYNEQFF
NA,TRBV4-3,NA,TRBJ2-1,TGCGCCAGCAGCCTGAACAATGAGCAGTTCTTC,CASSLNNEQFF
NA,TRBV7-2,NA,TRBJ2-7,TGTGCCAGCAGCTTAGTCTATACCTCCTACGAGCAGTACTTC,CASSLVYTSYEQYF
NA,TRBV6-1,once,TRBJ1-5,TGTGCCAGCAGTGAAGATTTGGGCAGTCTTAGCAATCAGCCCCAGCATTTT,CASSEDLGSLSNQPQHF
NA,TRBV19,once,TRBJ1-5,TGTGCCAGTAGTGGCAGGGGTTATAGCAATCAGCCCCAGCATTTT,CASSGRGYSNQPQHF
TRBD2,TRBV4-2,NA,TRBJ2-1,TGTGCCAGCAGCCAAGAGAGCGGGGAGACCTACAATGAGCAGTTCTTC,CASSQESGETYNEQFF
TRBD2,TRBV5-1,NA,TRBJ2-1,TGCGCCAGCAGCTTGGCGGGGGGAGACTACAATGAGCAGTTCTTC,CASSLAGGDYNEQFF
TRBD2,TRBV5-4,NA,TRBJ2-7,TGTGCCAGCAGCTCCGGACTAGCGGGGGGCTACGAGCAGTACTTC,CASSSGLAGGYEQYF
NA,TRBV2,NA,TRBJ1-4,TGTGCCAGCCGGCCCCCAAGTGAAAAACTGTTTTTT,CASRPPSEKLFF
NA,TRBV5-1,once,TRBJ1-1,TGCGCCAGCAGCCTAGAGGGAGGAAGTGAAGCTTTCTTT,CASSLEGGSEAFF
TRBD1,TRBV13,NA,TRBJ1-6,TGTGCCAGCAGCACACGGACAGGGGGAATCTATAATTCACCCCTCCACTTT,CASSTRTGGIYNSPLHF
TRBD1,TRBV19,NA,TRBJ2-4,TGTGCCAGTAGCGGGACAGGGGCCTCTGCAGCCAAAAACATTCAGTACTTC,CASSGTGASAAKNIQYF
TRBD1,TRBV30,NA,TRBJ2-3,TGTGCCTGGCCGGGACAGGGGACAGATACGCAGTATTTT,CAWPGQGTDTQYF
TRBD2,TRBV5-5,NA,TRBJ2-7,TGTGCCAGCACCCCGAGTGGGGGGGCCTACGAGCAGTACTTC,CASTPSGGAYEQYF
NA,TRBV10-3,NA,TRBJ2-1,TGTGCCATCAGTACGGGGGACACTGACCGCGATGAGCAGTTCTTC,CAISTGDTDRDEQFF
TRBD1,TRBV29-1,NA,TRBJ1-2,TGCAGCGTTGACAGGGGGTTCCAATATGGCTACACCTTC,CSVDRGFQYGYTF
NA,TRBV7-9,NA,TRBJ1-2,TGTGCCAGCAGCTCACTGGGTGGCTACACCTTC,CASSSLGGYTF
NA,TRBV5-6,once,TRBJ1-2,TGTGCCAGCAGCTTGAGCCCCAGGGGCTACACCTTC,CASSLSPRGYTF
NA,TRBV5-1,NA,TRBJ2-2,TGCGCCAGCAGCCTAGGACTATCGAACACCGGGGAGCTGTTTTTT,CASSLGLSNTGELFF
NA,TRBV5-1,once,TRBJ1-6,TGCGCCAGCACCCCTGGGCAGTTTAATTCACCCCTCCACTTT,CASTPGQFNSPLHF
TRBD2,TRBV5-4,once,TRBJ2-1,TGTGCCAGCAGCTACCTCGGCGGGGGGGCGGAAGAGCAGTTCTTC,CASSYLGGGAEEQFF
TRBD1,TRBV6-1,NA,TRBJ1-1,TGTGCCAGCAGTGAGCTAACGGGAAACAGGGGAGCTTTCTTT,CASSELTGNRGAFF
NA,TRBV9,NA,TRBJ2-2,TGTGCCAGCAGCGTAGATCACACCGGGGAGCTGTTTTTT,CASSVDHTGELFF
NA,TRBV15,NA,TRBJ2-1,TGTGCCACCAGCAGAGAGGGAGGACCCGTCAATGAGCAGTTCTTC,CATSREGGPVNEQFF
NA,TRBV7-2,NA,TRBJ2-3,TGTGCCAGCAGCTCCCGGGGAAGTACAGATACGCAGTATTTT,CASSSRGSTDTQYF
TRBD1,TRBV7-2,NA,TRBJ1-2,TGTGCCAGCAGCTTGCAGGGGGACTATGGCTACACCTTC,CASSLQGDYGYTF
NA,TRBV5-6,once,TRBJ1-2,TGTGCCAGCAGCTTGGTAAGAGGGGCCGGCACCTATGGCTACACCTTC,CASSLVRGAGTYGYTF
NA,TRBV7-4,NA,TRBJ2-1,TGTGCCAGCAGCTTAGGGTCGCTTAATGAGCAGTTCTTC,CASSLGSLNEQFF
TRBD1,TRBV4-2,NA,TRBJ1-6,TGTGCCAGCAGCCGATCCGGACAGGGGGCTAATTCACCCCTCCACTTT,CASSRSGQGANSPLHF
TRBD1,TRBV5-8,NA,TRBJ1-4,TGTGCCAGCAGCGGGGGACAGTCTAATGAAAAACTGTTTTTT,CASSGGQSNEKLFF
NA,TRBV5-6,NA,TRBJ2-4,TGTGCCAGCAGCTTATTGGACATTCAGTACTTC,CASSLLDIQYF
NA,TRBV13,NA,TRBJ2-1,TGTGCCAGCAGCTATAACAGGGGGGGTGAGCAGTTCTTC,CASSYNRGGEQFF
NA,TRBV7-2,NA,TRBJ1-6,TGTGCCAGCAGCTTGTCGAGTAGCTCCTATAATTCACCCCTCCACTTT,CASSLSSSSYNSPLHF
TRBD1,TRBV12-5,NA,TRBJ1-1,TGTGCTAGTGGACCTGACAGGGCTGAGATGAACACTGAAGCTTTCTTT,CASGPDRAEMNTEAFF
TRBD2,TRBV3-1/TRBV3-2,NA,TRBJ2-1,TGTGCCAGCAGCCAAGGACTAGCGGGGGATGAGTTCTTC,CASSQGLAGDEFF
NA,TRBV5-1,NA,TRBJ1-1,TGCGCCAGCAGCTTGGGGGTCGGTACCATGAACACTGAAGCTTTCTTT,CASSLGVGTMNTEAFF
NA,TRBV3-1/TRBV3-2,once,TRBJ2-1,TGTGCCAGCAGCCAGGGCCTTCCAAAGGAGCAGTTCTTC,CASSQGLPKEQFF
TRBD1,TRBV28,NA,TRBJ2-3,TGTGCCAGCAGTTTCAGGGGACAGGGGGCAGATACGCAGTATTTT,CASSFRGQGADTQYF
TRBD1,TRBV24-1,NA,TRBJ2-7,TGTGCCACCAGTCGACAGGGCGTGGACGAGCAGTACTTC,CATSRQGVDEQYF